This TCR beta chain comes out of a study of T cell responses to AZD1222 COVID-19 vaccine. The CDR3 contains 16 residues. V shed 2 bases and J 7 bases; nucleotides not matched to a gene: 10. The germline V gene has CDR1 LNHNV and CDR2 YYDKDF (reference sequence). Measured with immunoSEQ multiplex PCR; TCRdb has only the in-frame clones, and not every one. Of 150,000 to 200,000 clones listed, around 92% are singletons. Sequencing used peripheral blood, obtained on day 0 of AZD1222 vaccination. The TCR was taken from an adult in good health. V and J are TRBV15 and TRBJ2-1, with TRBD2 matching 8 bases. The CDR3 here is CATSRFLKLAVNEQFF. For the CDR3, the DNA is TGTGCCACCAGCAGATTTCTCAAACTAGCGGTAAATGAGCAGTTCTTC.